The 4 T cell receptor beta chains below were found in one sample sequenced in a study of blood T cell repertoires in COVID-19. Here immunoSEQ multiplex PCR was the method, and the copy in TCRdb shows in-frame clones only, minus some. This sample has around 250,000 clones; approximately 90% occur once, and the top ten carry roughly 3.7%. Sample: PBMCs or T cells enriched from blood (not recorded which). These receptors all come from a woman younger than 45 who had recovered from COVID-19.

This clone has only a few counts. J is TRBJ1-2 and V is TRBV29-1; D remains ambiguous. This CDR3 has 15 residues. The germline V gene encodes CDR1 SQVTM and CDR2 ANQGSEA. V lost 4 bases and J 9 bases, leaving 24 bases between the germline ends. The DNA of the CDR3 is TGCAGCGTTGTACACTTCCCCGGCCAGGCTGAAAGCTACACCTTC. Translating gives CSVVHFPGQAESYTF.

This chain links TRBV20-1 with TRBJ2-1; unclear D gene. The CDR3 totals 11 residues. Germline V gene lookup returns CDR1 DFQATT and CDR2 SNEGSKA (reference sequence). V was pared by 2 bases and J by 12 bases, with 11 bases between. The DNA of the CDR3 is TGCAGTGCTAGACCCCCTTCGGGGCAGTTCTTC. Encoded protein: CSARPPSGQFF.

This clone was observed a handful of times. The V call is TRBV30, the J call TRBJ1-2; no definite D call. This CDR3 comprises 13 residues. Germline V gene lookup returns CDR1 GTSNPN and CDR2 SVGIG (reference sequence). V lost 2 bases to trimming and J lost 8 bases, with 15 bases between them. In DNA, the CDR3 is TGTGCCTGGAGTCTCACTCGCCGCGGAGGCTACACCTTC. It is translated as CAWSLTRRGGYTF.

The genes are TRBV9 and TRBJ2-1, with 10 bases identical to TRBD2. Per the germline V gene, CDR1 is SGDLS and CDR2 is YYNGEE. The CDR3 is made up of 15 amino acids. J gave up 6 bases and V 7 bases, and 10 bases lay outside the gene matches. The CDR3 bases are TGTGCCAGCTCGGCAATAGCGGGAGGCCGCAATGAGCAGTTCTTC. Its protein product is CASSAIAGGRNEQFF.